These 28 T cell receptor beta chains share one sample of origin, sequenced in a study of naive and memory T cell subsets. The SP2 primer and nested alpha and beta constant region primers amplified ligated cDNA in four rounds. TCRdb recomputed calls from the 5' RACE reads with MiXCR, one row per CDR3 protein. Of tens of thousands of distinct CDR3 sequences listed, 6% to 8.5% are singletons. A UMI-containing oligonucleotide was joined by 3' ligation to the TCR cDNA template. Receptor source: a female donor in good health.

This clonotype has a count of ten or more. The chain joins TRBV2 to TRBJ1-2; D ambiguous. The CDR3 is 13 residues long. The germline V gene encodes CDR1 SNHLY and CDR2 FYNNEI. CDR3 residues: CTSRGDTFYGYTF. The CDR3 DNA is TGTACCTCGCGGGGAGACACTTTCTATGGCTACACCTTC.

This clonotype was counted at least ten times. This CDR3 reads CASSPARGDSNQPQHF. CDR3 DNA: TGTGCCAGCAGTCCCGCCCGGGGCGATAGCAATCAGCCCCAGCATTTT. V usage is TRBV6-6 and J usage is TRBJ1-5; a weak D match, TRBD1 (5 bases). The CDR3 totals 16 residues. Per the germline V gene, CDR1 is MNHNY and CDR2 is SVGAGI (reference sequence). With 5 bases removed from V and 0 bases from J, the gap between germline ends came to 14 bases.

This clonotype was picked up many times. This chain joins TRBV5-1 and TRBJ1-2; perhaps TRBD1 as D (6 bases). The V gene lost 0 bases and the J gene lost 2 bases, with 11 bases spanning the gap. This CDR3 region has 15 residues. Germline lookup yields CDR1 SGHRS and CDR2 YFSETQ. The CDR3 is CASSLEAGENYGYTF. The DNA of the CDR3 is TGCGCCAGCAGCTTGGAGGCAGGGGAGAACTATGGCTACACCTTC.

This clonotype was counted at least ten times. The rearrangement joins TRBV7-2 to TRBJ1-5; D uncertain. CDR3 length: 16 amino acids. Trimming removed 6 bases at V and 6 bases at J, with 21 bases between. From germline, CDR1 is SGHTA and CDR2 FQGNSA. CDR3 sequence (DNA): TGTGCCAGCAGTCCGACGCGGGCGGGCAAAGGTCAGCCCCAGCATTTT. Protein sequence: CASSPTRAGKGQPQHF.

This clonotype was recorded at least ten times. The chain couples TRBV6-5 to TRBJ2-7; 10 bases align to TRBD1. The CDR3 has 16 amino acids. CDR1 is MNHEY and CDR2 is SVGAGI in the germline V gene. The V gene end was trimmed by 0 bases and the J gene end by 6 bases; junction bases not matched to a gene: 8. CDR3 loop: CASSYSGGQGKGEQYF. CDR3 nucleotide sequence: TGTGCCAGCAGTTACTCGGGGGGACAGGGGAAGGGCGAGCAGTACTTC.

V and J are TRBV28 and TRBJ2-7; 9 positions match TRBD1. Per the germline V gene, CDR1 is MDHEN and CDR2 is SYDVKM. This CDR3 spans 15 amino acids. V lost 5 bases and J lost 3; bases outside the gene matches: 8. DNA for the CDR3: TGTGCCAGCAGTGCCACCGGGACAGGGCTCTACGAGCAGTACTTC. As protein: CASSATGTGLYEQYF.

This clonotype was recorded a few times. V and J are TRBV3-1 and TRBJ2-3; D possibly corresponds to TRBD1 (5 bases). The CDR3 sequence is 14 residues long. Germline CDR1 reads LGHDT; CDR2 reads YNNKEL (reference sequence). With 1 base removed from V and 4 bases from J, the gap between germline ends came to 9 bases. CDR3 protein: CASSQVSTADTQYF. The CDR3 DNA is TGTGCCAGCAGCCAAGTATCGACAGCAGATACGCAGTATTTT.

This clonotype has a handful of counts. The CDR3 is CASSLKTGPYEQYF. DNA for the CDR3: TGTGCCAGCAGTTTAAAGACAGGGCCCTACGAGCAGTACTTC. The rearrangement uses TRBV6-2 or TRBV6-3 and TRBJ2-7; TRBD1 agrees at 7 bases. The CDR3 consists of 14 residues. The trim removed 4 bases at V and 2 bases at J, leaving 5 bases unmatched. Germline V gene sequence: CDR1 MNHEY, CDR2 SVGEGT.

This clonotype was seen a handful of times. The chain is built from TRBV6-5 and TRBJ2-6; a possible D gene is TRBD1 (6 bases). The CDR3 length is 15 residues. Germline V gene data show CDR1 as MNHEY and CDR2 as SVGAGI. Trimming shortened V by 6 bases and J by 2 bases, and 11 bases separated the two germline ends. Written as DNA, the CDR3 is TGTGCCAGCAGACCAACAGGGACTGGGGCCAACGTCCTGACTTTC. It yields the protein CASRPTGTGANVLTF.

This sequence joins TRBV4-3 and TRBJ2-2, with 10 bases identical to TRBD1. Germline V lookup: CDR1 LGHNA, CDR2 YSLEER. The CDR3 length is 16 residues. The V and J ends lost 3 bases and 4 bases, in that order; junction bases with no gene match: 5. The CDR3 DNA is TGCGCCAGCAGCCAGGGGACAGGGGTTACCACCGGGGAGCTGTTTTTT. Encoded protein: CASSQGTGVTTGELFF.

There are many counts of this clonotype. CDR3 in amino acids: CASSPGDTQFF. The CDR3 DNA reads TGTGCCAGCAGTCCCGGGGACACCCAGTTCTTC. The V call is TRBV12-3 or TRBV12-4, the J call TRBJ2-1; the D gene is possibly TRBD1 (6 bases). Trimming took off 5 bases at V and 13 bases at J, with 12 bases between the two ends. The CDR3 consists of 11 residues.

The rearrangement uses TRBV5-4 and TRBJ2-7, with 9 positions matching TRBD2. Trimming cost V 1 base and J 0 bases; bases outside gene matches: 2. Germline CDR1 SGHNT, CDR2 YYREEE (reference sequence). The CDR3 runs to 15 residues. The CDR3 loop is CASSLSSGGSYEQYF. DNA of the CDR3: TGTGCCAGCAGCTTGAGTAGCGGGGGCTCCTACGAGCAGTACTTC.

The CDR3 region is CASSQASGAANTGELFF. The CDR3 coding sequence is TGCGCCAGCAGCCAAGCCTCGGGAGCAGCGAACACCGGGGAGCTGTTTTTT. The chain joins TRBV4-3 to TRBJ2-2, with D perhaps TRBD2 (6 bases). CDR1 LGHNA and CDR2 YSLEER come from the germline V gene. With 1 base removed from V and 0 bases from J, the gap between germline ends came to 12 bases. This CDR3 region has 17 residues.

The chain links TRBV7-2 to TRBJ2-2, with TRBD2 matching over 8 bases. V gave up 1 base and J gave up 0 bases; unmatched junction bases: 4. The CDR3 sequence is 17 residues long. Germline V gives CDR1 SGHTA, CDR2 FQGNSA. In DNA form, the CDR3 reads TGTGCCAGCAGCTTAGATATACTAGCGGCGAACACCGGGGAGCTGTTTTTT. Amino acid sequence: CASSLDILAANTGELFF.

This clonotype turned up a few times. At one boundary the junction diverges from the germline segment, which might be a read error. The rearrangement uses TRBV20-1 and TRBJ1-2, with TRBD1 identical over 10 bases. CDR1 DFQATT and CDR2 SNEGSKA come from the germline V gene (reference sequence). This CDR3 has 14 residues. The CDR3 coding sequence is TGCAGTGCTAGAAAGACAGGGGGCTGGTATGGCGACACCTTC. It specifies CSARKTGGWYGDTF.

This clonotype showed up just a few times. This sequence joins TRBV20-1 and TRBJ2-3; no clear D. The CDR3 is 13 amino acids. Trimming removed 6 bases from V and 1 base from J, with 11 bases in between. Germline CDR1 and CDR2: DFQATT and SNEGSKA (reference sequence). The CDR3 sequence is CSAHGSGTDTQYF. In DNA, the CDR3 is TGCAGTGCCCATGGGTCAGGCACAGATACGCAGTATTTT.

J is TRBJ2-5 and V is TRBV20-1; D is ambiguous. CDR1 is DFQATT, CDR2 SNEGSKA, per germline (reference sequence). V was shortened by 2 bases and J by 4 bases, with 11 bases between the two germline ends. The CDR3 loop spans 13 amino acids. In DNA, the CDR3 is TGCAGTGCTAGACTAGAAGGTCCAGAGACCCAGTACTTC. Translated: CSARLEGPETQYF.

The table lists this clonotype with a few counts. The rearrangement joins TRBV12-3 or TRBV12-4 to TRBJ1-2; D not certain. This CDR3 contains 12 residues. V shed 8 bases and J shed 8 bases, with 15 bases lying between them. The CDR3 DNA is TGTGCCAGCCGGTCTTCAAGCAGAGGCTACACCTTC. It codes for CASRSSSRGYTF.

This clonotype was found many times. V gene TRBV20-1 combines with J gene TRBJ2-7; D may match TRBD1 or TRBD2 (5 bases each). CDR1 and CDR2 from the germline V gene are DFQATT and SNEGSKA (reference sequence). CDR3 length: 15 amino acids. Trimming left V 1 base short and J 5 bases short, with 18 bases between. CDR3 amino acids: CSARVARIGTDEQYF. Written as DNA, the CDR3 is TGCAGTGCTAGAGTCGCGCGCATCGGGACGGACGAGCAGTACTTC.

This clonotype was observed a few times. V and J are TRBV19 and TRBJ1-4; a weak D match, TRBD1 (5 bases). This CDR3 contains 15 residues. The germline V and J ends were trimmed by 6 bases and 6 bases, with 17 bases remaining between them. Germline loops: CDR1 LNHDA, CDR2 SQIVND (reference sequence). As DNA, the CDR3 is TGTGCCAGTAGAAGGGGACTGGCGACGGATGAAAAACTGTTTTTT. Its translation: CASRRGLATDEKLFF.

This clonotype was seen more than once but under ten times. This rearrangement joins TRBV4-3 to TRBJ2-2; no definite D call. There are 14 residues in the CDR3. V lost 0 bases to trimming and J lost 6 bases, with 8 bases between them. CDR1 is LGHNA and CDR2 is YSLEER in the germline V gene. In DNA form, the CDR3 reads TGCGCCAGCAGCCAAGATAGGATAGCCGGGGAGCTGTTTTTT. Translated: CASSQDRIAGELFF.

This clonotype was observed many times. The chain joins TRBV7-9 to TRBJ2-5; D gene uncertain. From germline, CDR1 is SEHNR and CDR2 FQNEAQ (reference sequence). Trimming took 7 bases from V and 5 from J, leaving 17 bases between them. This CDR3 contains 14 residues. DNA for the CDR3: TGTGCCAGCACCCTCACGACTGGGATGGAGACCCAGTACTTC. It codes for CASTLTTGMETQYF.

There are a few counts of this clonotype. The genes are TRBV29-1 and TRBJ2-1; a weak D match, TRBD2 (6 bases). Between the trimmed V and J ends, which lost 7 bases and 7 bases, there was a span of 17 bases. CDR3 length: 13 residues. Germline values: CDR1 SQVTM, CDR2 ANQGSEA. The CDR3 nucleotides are TGCAGCGCTAACCCCGGGGGTAGTAATGAGCAGTTCTTC. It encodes CSANPGGSNEQFF.

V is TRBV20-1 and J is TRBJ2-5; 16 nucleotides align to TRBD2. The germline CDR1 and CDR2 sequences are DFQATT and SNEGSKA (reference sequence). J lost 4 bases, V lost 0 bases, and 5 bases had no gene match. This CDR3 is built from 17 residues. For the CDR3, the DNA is TGCAGTGCTAGAGATGCGGGACTAGCGGGGGGGCGAGAGACCCAGTACTTC. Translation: CSARDAGLAGGRETQYF.

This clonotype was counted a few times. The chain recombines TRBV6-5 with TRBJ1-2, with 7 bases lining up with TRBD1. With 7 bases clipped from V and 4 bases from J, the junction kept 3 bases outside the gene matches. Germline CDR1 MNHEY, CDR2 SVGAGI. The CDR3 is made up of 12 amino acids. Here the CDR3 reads CASMTGIYGYTF. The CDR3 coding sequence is TGTGCCAGCATGACAGGGATCTATGGCTACACCTTC.

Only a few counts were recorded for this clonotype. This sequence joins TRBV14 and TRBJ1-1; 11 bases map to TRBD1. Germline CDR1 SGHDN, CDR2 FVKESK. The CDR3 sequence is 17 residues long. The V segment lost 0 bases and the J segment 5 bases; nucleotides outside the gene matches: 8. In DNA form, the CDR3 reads TGTGCCAGCAGCCAAGACCCTAGGGACAGGGGGAGGACTGAAGCTTTCTTT. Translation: CASSQDPRDRGRTEAFF.

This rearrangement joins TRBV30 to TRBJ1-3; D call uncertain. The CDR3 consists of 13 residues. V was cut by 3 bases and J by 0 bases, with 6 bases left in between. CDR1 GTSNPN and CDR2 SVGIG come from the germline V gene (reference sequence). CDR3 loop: CAWSSDSGNTIYF. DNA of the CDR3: TGTGCCTGGAGCTCCGACTCTGGAAACACCATATATTTT.

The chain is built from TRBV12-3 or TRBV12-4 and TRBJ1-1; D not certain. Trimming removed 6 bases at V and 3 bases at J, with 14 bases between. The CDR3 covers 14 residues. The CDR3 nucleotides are TGTGCCAGCAGCCTACAGTTAACGGACACTGAAGCTTTCTTT. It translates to CASSLQLTDTEAFF.